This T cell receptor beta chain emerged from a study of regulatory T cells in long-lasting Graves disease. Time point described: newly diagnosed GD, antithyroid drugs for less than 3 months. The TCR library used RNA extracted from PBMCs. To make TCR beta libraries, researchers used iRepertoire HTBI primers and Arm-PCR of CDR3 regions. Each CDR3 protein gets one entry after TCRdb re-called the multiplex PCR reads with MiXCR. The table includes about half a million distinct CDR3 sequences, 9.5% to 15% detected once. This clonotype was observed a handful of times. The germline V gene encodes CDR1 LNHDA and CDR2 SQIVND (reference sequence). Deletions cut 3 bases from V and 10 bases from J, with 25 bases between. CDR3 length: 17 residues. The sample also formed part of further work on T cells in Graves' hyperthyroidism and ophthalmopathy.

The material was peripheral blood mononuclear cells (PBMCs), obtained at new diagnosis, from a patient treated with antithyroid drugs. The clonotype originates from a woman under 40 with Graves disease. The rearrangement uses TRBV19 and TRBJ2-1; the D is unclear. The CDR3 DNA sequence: TGTGCCAGTAGTATGCTATCCATGGCGAAGCCCAGGCAAGAGCAGTTCTTC. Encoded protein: CASSMLSMAKPRQEQFF.